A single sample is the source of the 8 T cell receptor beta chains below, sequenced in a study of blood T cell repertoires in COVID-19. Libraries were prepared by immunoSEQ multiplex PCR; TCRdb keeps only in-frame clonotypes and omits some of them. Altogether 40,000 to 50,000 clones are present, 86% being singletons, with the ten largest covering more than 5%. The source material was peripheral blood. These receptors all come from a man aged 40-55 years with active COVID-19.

CDR3 DNA: TGTGCCAGCAGATCGCCCGCGGTTCAGGGCTACACCTTC. The encoded protein is CASRSPAVQGYTF. The chain couples TRBV6-5 to TRBJ1-2; no firm D call. Germline values: CDR1 MNHEY, CDR2 SVGAGI. V lost 6 bases and J lost 8, with 16 bases in between. The CDR3 is 13 amino acids.

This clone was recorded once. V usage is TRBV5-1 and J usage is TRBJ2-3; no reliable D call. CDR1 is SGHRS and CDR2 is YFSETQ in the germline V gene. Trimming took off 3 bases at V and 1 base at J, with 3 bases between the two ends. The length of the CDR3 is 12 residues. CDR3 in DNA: TGCGCCAGCAGCTCCGGCACAGATACGCAGTATTTT. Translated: CASSSGTDTQYF.

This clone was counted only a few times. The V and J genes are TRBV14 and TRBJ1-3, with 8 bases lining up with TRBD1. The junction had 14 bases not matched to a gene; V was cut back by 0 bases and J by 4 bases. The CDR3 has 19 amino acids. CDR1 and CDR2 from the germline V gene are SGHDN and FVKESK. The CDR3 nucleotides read TGTGCCAGCAGCCAAGATACGGGGACAGGATCTCGGGGAGGAAACACCATATATTTT. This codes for CASSQDTGTGSRGGNTIYF.

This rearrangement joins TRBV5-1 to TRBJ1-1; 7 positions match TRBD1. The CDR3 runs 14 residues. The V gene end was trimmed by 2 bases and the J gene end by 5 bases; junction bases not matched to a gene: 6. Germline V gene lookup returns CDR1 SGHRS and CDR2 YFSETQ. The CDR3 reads CASSLTGVGTEAFF. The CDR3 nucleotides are TGCGCCAGCAGCTTAACAGGGGTTGGGACTGAAGCTTTCTTT.

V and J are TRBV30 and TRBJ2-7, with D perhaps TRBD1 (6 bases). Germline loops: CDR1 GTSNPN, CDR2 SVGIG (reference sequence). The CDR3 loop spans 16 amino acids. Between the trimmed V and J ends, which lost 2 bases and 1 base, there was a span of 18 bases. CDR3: CAWSPPVGTPSYEQYF. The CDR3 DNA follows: TGTGCCTGGAGTCCACCTGTCGGGACACCTTCCTACGAGCAGTACTTC.

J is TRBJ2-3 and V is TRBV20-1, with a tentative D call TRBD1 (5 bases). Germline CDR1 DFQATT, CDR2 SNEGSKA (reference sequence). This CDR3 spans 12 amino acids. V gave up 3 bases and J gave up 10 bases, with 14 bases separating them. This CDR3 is CSASLGSGSQYF. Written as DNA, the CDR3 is TGCAGTGCTAGTTTAGGGTCAGGGTCGCAGTATTTT.

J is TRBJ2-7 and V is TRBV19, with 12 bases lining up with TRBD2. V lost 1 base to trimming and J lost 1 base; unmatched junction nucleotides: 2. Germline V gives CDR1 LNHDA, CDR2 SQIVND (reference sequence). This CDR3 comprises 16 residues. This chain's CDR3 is CASSIGTSGDSYEQYF. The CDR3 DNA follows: TGTGCCAGTAGTATAGGGACTAGCGGGGATTCCTACGAGCAGTACTTC. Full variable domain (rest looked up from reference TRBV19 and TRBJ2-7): DGGITQSPKYLFRKEGQNVTLSCEQNLNHDAMYWYRQDPGQGLRLIYYSQIVNDFQKGDIAEGYSVSREKKESFPLTVTSAQKNPTAFYLCASSIGTSGDSYEQYFGPGTRLTVT.

The CDR3 protein is CASSLRQGSTQYF. The CDR3 region has the DNA TGTGCCAGCAGCTTAAGACAGGGTAGTACGCAGTATTTT. The V and J genes are TRBV9 and TRBJ2-3; 7 nucleotides match TRBD1. J gave up 8 bases and V 4 bases, and 7 bases lay outside the gene matches. The CDR3 runs to 13 residues. The germline gives CDR1 SGDLS, CDR2 YYNGEE.